This TCR beta chain was documented in a study of identical twins. Notes on the study in general: The study found that models underestimated out-of-frame TCR alpha sharing in monozygotic twins. Within cord blood, abundant beta clonotypes carried fewer insertions, but memory repertoires showed no such trend. Sequences that were beta out-of-frame showed weaker excess twin sharing.

In its sample, this clonotype was seen many times. Antigen specificity is unknown. Via MiXCR, TCRdb re-called the 5' RACE reads, giving one row per CDR3 protein. The data contain 130,000 to 150,000 distinct CDR3 sequences, 3.5% of them singletons. CDR3 size: 16 residues. Germline lookup yields CDR1 SGHRS and CDR2 YFSETQ. The germline V and J ends were trimmed by 4 bases and 4 bases, with 20 bases remaining between them. Specimen: memory T cells sorted from blood. The TCR sequence derives from a man younger than 35 in good health. The V gene is TRBV5-1, the J gene TRBJ2-5; D possibly matches TRBD1 or TRBD2 (6 bases each). This chain's CDR3 is CASSLEGVTGRETQYF. CDR3 nucleotide sequence: TGCGCCAGCAGCCTGGAGGGGGTCACAGGGCGAGAGACCCAGTACTTC.